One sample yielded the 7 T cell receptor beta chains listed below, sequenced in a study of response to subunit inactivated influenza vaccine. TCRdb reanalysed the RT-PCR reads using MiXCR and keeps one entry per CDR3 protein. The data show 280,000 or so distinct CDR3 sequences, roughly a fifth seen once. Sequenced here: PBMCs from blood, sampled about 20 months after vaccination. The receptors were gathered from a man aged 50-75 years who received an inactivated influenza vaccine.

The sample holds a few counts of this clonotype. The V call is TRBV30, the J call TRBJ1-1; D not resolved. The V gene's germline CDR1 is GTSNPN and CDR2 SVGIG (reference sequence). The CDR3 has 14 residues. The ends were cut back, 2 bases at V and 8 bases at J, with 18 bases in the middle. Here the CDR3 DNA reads TGTGCCTGGAGTCGGAACCAACTGGGAACCGAAGCTTTCTTT. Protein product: CAWSRNQLGTEAFF.

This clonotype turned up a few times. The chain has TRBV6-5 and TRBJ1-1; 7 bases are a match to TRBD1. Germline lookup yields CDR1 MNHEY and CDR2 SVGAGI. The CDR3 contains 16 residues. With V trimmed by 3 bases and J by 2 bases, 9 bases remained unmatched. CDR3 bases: TGTGCCAGCAGTTATCTCCGACAGGGCCGAAACACTGAAGCTTTCTTT. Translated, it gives CASSYLRQGRNTEAFF.

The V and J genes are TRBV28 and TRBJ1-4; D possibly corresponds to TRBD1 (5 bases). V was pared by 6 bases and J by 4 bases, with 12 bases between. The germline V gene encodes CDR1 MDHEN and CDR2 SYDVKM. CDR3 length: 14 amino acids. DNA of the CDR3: TGTGCCAGCAGATCGGGGGGGATTAATGAAAAACTGTTTTTT. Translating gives CASRSGGINEKLFF.

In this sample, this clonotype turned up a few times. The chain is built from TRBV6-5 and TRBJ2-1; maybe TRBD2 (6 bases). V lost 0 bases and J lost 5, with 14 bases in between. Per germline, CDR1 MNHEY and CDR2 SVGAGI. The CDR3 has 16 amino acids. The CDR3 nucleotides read TGTGCCAGCAGTTACTCCGGTGGGGGGATCCACAATGAGCAGTTCTTC. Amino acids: CASSYSGGGIHNEQFF.

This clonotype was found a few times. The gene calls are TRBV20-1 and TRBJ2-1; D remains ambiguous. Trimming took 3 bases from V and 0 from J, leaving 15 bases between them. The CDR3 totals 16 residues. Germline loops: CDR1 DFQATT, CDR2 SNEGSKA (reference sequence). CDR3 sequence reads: CSARDPVTVSYNEQFF. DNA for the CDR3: TGCAGTGCTAGGGACCCTGTCACTGTCTCCTACAATGAGCAGTTCTTC.

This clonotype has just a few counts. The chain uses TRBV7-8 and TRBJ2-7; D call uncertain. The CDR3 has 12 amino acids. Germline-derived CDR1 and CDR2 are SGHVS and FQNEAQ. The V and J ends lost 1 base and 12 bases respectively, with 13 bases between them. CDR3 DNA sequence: TGTGCCAGCAGCTTAGAAATAACTACCCGGTACTTC. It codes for CASSLEITTRYF.

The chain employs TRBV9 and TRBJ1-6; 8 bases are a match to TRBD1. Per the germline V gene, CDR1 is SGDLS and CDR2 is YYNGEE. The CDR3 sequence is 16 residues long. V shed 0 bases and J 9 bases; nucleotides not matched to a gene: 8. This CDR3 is CASSVEGQGASSPLHF. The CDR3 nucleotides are TGTGCCAGCAGCGTAGAGGGGCAGGGGGCGAGTTCACCCCTCCACTTT.